Listed here are 21 T cell receptor beta chains from one sample, sequenced in a study of blood T cell repertoires in COVID-19. Here immunoSEQ multiplex PCR was the method, and the copy in TCRdb shows in-frame clones only, minus some. The sample has fewer than 200,000 clones, over 75% seen once; the top ten hold around 7%. Sequenced: peripheral blood. These receptors were obtained from a man aged 65-85 years with active or convalescent COVID-19.

The V call is TRBV5-1, the J call TRBJ2-5, with 10 bases aligning to TRBD1. The CDR3 is 15 amino acids. The germline V gene has CDR1 SGHRS and CDR2 YFSETQ. With V trimmed by 8 bases and J by 3 bases, 10 bases remained unmatched. The CDR3 region is CASYPPGQGKETQYF. In DNA, the CDR3 is TGCGCCAGTTACCCACCGGGACAGGGGAAAGAGACCCAGTACTTC.

V gene TRBV5-1 combines with J gene TRBJ1-3; D is unclear. Germline loops: CDR1 SGHRS, CDR2 YFSETQ. The CDR3 spans 14 residues. V was clipped by 2 bases and J by 0 bases, with 6 bases between them. In nucleotides, the CDR3 is TGCGCCAGCAGCTTCGGACTCTCTGGAAACACCATATATTTT. Translated: CASSFGLSGNTIYF.

V gene TRBV5-1 combines with J gene TRBJ2-7; 10 nucleotides match TRBD1. Looked up from germline, CDR1 is SGHRS and CDR2 is YFSETQ. This CDR3 region has 14 residues. The V and J ends lost 2 bases and 6 bases, in that order; junction bases with no gene match: 5. Here the CDR3 reads CASSFGTGVAEQYF. Written as DNA, the CDR3 is TGCGCCAGCAGCTTCGGGACAGGGGTTGCCGAGCAGTACTTC.

V and J are TRBV14 and TRBJ1-1; 7 nucleotides match TRBD1. Germline assignment: CDR1 SGHDN and CDR2 FVKESK. V lost 6 bases and J lost 8; bases outside the gene matches: 9. CDR3 length: 13 amino acids. CDR3 bases: TGTGCCAGCAGACGACAGGGCGTCGGCGAAGCTTTCTTT. Its protein is CASRRQGVGEAFF.

The rearrangement links TRBV2 to TRBJ1-4, with D uncertain. Deletions cut 8 bases from V and 8 bases from J, with 12 bases between. Germline values: CDR1 SNHLY, CDR2 FYNNEI. CDR3 length equals 12 residues. CDR3: CASRAEGEKLFF. The CDR3 DNA reads TGTGCCAGCCGGGCAGAGGGAGAAAAACTGTTTTTT.

This clone turned up a few times. V and J are TRBV7-2 and TRBJ1-2, with D possibly matching TRBD1 (6 bases). The V end lost 5 bases, the J end lost 7 bases, and 14 bases lay between the germline ends. CDR1 and CDR2 (germline): SGHTA, FQGNSA. CDR3 length: 13 amino acids. The CDR3 coding sequence is TGTGCCAGCAGCATATCAGGGGTACGTGGCTACACCTTC. Its translation: CASSISGVRGYTF.

This clone was observed a few times. The V and J genes are TRBV5-1 and TRBJ2-1, with unresolved D. Per germline, CDR1 SGHRS and CDR2 YFSETQ. The germline V and J ends were trimmed by 3 bases and 0 bases, with 10 bases remaining between them. The CDR3 spans 15 residues. CDR3 sequence: CASSYSTSSYNEQFF. The CDR3 coding sequence is TGCGCCAGCAGCTACTCTACGAGCTCCTACAATGAGCAGTTCTTC.

This clone has just a few counts. The rearrangement joins TRBV3-1 (or the pseudogene TRBV3-2) to TRBJ2-7; D perhaps matches TRBD2 (6 bases). The V end was cut by 6 bases, the J end by 7 bases, with 13 bases between. The CDR3 runs 12 residues. The germline V gene has CDR1 LGHDT and CDR2 YNNKEL (reference sequence). The CDR3, as DNA: TGTGCCAGCAGTCGGGAGAGGGTTGAGCAGTACTTC. This gives the protein CASSRERVEQYF.

CDR3 sequence reads: CASSLGQISFLNYGYTF. In DNA, the CDR3 is TGTGCCAGCAGCCTAGGACAGATCTCGTTCCTCAACTATGGCTACACCTTC. The J gene is TRBJ1-2, the V gene TRBV6-2 or TRBV6-3; TRBD1 is a possible D gene (6 bases). Deletions cut 6 bases from V and 2 bases from J, with 22 bases between. Germline V gene data show CDR1 as MNHEY and CDR2 as SVGEGT. This CDR3 contains 17 residues.

This chain joins TRBV2 and TRBJ2-5; maybe TRBD1 (7 bases). The V end lost 6 bases, the J end lost 2 bases, and 22 bases lay between the germline ends. Germline CDR1 and CDR2: SNHLY and FYNNEI. The CDR3 runs 17 residues. CDR3 sequence (DNA): TGTGCCAGCAGCGTAGACAGGGACTCCCTAACACAAGAGACCCAGTACTTC. Its protein is CASSVDRDSLTQETQYF.

The V and J genes are TRBV6-5 and TRBJ2-1; 14 positions agree with TRBD2. The CDR3 has 15 amino acids. Losses at the gene ends were 6 bases for V and 9 bases for J; bases not matched to a gene: 7. Germline lookup yields CDR1 MNHEY and CDR2 SVGAGI. The CDR3 protein is CASREGLAGVLEQFF. The CDR3, as DNA: TGTGCCAGCAGGGAGGGACTAGCGGGAGTGCTTGAGCAGTTCTTC.

The chain employs TRBV2 and TRBJ1-4; 7 nucleotides match TRBD1. The V gene end was trimmed by 6 bases and the J gene end by 5 bases; junction bases not matched to a gene: 9. Germline CDR1 is SNHLY and CDR2 is FYNNEI. The length of the CDR3 is 15 residues. CDR3 in amino acids: CASSGRQGRNEKLFF. In DNA form, the CDR3 reads TGTGCCAGCAGCGGTAGACAGGGAAGGAATGAAAAACTGTTTTTT.

The J gene is TRBJ1-6, the V gene TRBV6-5; D is unclear. The germline CDR1 and CDR2 sequences are MNHEY and SVGAGI. The V and J ends lost 5 bases and 4 bases respectively, with 12 bases between them. This CDR3 contains 15 residues. CDR3 amino acids: CASSTRTSYNSPLHF. The DNA for the CDR3 is TGTGCCAGCAGTACTAGGACTTCGTATAATTCACCCCTCCACTTT.

The rearrangement joins TRBV27 to TRBJ2-1; 12 bases match TRBD2. Germline CDR1 MNHEY, CDR2 SMNVEV (reference sequence). The J segment lost 7 bases and the V segment lost 6 bases, leaving 4 bases of the junction unmatched. The CDR3 is 14 residues long. The CDR3 region is CASRLAGGSNEQFF. The CDR3 DNA follows: TGTGCCAGCAGACTAGCGGGAGGTAGTAATGAGCAGTTCTTC.

The V call is TRBV9, the J call TRBJ2-1, with TRBD2 matching 14 bases. The germline V gene encodes CDR1 SGDLS and CDR2 YYNGEE. The CDR3 contains 21 residues. V lost 4 bases, J lost 7 bases, and 22 bases stayed unmatched. CDR3 DNA: TGTGCCAGCAGCATCTCCATACCGGGACTAGCGGGAGTAAGGGTGGGGAATGAGCAGTTCTTC. Translated, it gives CASSISIPGLAGVRVGNEQFF.

V gene TRBV30 combines with J gene TRBJ2-3; D might be TRBD2 (6 bases). CDR3 length: 14 residues. V was shortened by 2 bases and J by 2 bases, with 11 bases between the two germline ends. Germline loops: CDR1 GTSNPN, CDR2 SVGIG (reference sequence). This CDR3 reads CAWSNSGFTDTQYF. The CDR3 DNA is TGTGCCTGGAGTAATAGCGGTTTCACAGATACGCAGTATTTT. Looking up the rest from reference TRBV30 and TRBJ2-3 gives the full variable domain: SQTIHQWPATLVQPVGSPLSLECTVEGTSNPNLYWYRQAAGRGLQLLFYSVGIGQISSEVPQNLSASRPQDRQFILSSKKLLLSDSGFYLCAWSNSGFTDTQYFGPGTRLTVL.

The chain uses TRBV6-1 and TRBJ1-5, with a weak D call TRBD1 (6 bases). The V end was cut by 2 bases, the J end by 4 bases, with 12 bases between. The CDR3 covers 15 residues. Germline values: CDR1 MNHNS, CDR2 SASEGT. CDR3 bases: TGTGCCAGCAGTGAAATGAGGGGGAATAATCAGCCCCAGCATTTT. Its protein is CASSEMRGNNQPQHF.

V gene TRBV6-5 combines with J gene TRBJ1-5; TRBD1 matches at 9 bases. This CDR3 comprises 15 residues. The germline gives CDR1 MNHEY, CDR2 SVGAGI. V lost 4 bases, J lost 11 bases, and 12 bases stayed unmatched. CDR3 protein: CASSFGQGTSVSQHF. The CDR3 region has the DNA TGTGCCAGCAGTTTCGGACAGGGGACATCGGTATCCCAGCATTTT.

As for this clone: This CDR3 is also generated by other DNA sequences in the sample. This chain connects TRBV6-1 to TRBJ1-2; D not resolved. There are 14 residues in the CDR3. V was shortened by 0 bases and J by 4 bases, with 9 bases between the two germline ends. Germline assignment: CDR1 MNHNS and CDR2 SASEGT. In DNA, the CDR3 is TGTGCCAGCAGTGAAGCGCAAGCTAGCTATGGCTACACCTTC. Residues: CASSEAQASYGYTF.

The chain employs TRBV10-1 and TRBJ2-5; D gene unclear. Trimming left V 2 bases short and J 5 bases short, with 9 bases between. This CDR3 has 13 amino acids. CDR1 is WNHNN, CDR2 SYGVQD, per germline (reference sequence). In DNA, the CDR3 is TGCGCCAGCAGTGAGAACGGGTTTGAGACCCAGTACTTC. This gives the protein CASSENGFETQYF.

DNA for the CDR3: TGTGCCAGCAGCTTAAATCCGGGTGAGCAGTTCTTC. Translating it yields CASSLNPGEQFF. The V and J genes are TRBV11-1 and TRBJ2-1, with D hard to call. CDR1 and CDR2 (germline): SGHAT, FQDESV (reference sequence). This CDR3 spans 12 amino acids. V was trimmed by 2 bases and J by 9 bases, leaving 8 bases between them.